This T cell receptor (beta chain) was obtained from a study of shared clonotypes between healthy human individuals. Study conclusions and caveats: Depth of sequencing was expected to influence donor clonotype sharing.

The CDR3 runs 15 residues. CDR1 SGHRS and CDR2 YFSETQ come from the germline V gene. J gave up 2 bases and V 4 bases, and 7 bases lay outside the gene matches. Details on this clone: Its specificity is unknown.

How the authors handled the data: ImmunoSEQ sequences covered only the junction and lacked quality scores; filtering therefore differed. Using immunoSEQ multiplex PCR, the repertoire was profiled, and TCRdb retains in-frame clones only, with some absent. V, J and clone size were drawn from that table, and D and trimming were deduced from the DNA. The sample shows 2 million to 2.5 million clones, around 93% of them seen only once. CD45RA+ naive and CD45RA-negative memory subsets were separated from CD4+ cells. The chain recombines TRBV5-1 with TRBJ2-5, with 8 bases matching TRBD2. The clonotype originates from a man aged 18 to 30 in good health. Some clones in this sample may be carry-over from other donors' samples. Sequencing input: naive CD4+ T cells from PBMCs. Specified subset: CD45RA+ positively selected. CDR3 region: CASSKLAGRQETQYF. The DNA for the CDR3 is TGCGCCAGCAGCAAGCTAGCGGGCCGTCAAGAGACCCAGTACTTC.